Below, 8 T cell receptor beta chains from the same sample are listed, as sequenced in a study of T cell changes during pregnancy in multiple sclerosis. Generated by immunoSEQ multiplex PCR, the TCRdb table keeps only in-frame clones and is missing some. The sample records 60,000 or so clones, around 91% being singletons. The material was peripheral blood, obtained in the second trimester of pregnancy. These receptors all come from a female donor in good health, enrolled as a control in a pregnancy study.

The gene calls are TRBV27 and TRBJ1-1; D not certain. The CDR3 length is 18 residues. Trimming took 6 bases from V and 0 from J, leaving 23 bases between them. Germline-derived CDR1 and CDR2 are MNHEY and SMNVEV (reference sequence). The CDR3 DNA sequence: TGTGCCAGCAGCTCATCCTCTTGGTATTCGAACATGAACACTGAAGCTTTCTTT. This translates into CASSSSSWYSNMNTEAFF.

The chain recombines TRBV27 with TRBJ1-4, with D perhaps matching TRBD1 (5 bases). The V gene's germline CDR1 is MNHEY and CDR2 SMNVEV (reference sequence). The CDR3 is made up of 17 amino acids. The V and J ends lost 3 bases and 7 bases respectively, with 21 bases between them. In nucleotides, the CDR3 is TGTGCCAGCAGTTTTCTTTTCCGGGGGGAGCTCGGTGAAAAACTGTTTTTT. Amino acid sequence: CASSFLFRGELGEKLFF.

This rearrangement joins TRBV6-1 to TRBJ1-1; no firm D call. Trimming took 7 bases from V and 2 from J, leaving 14 bases between them. CDR3 length: 14 residues. Germline-derived CDR1 and CDR2 are MNHNS and SASEGT. CDR3 region: CASIVLPENTEAFF. CDR3 bases: TGTGCCAGCATAGTACTGCCCGAAAACACTGAAGCTTTCTTT.

This chain joins TRBV12-5 and TRBJ2-7; no clear D. Per the germline V gene, CDR1 is LGHNT and CDR2 is FRNRAP. Trimming removed 2 bases at V and 2 bases at J, with 7 bases between. The CDR3 contains 13 residues. Written as DNA, the CDR3 is TGTGCTAGTGGTTTGCCTGCTACCTACGAGCAGTACTTC. Its translation is CASGLPATYEQYF.

The chain employs TRBV27 and TRBJ2-7, with 7 bases that match TRBD1. The V segment lost 5 bases and the J segment 6 bases; nucleotides outside the gene matches: 19. The V gene's germline CDR1 is MNHEY and CDR2 SMNVEV (reference sequence). This CDR3 contains 17 residues. In nucleotides, the CDR3 is TGTGCCAGCAGTCCAATCGAGCCCAGGACAGGTCTCGGCGAGCAGTACTTC. Its protein is CASSPIEPRTGLGEQYF.

This chain uses TRBV5-4 with TRBJ1-1; 8 bases align to TRBD1. V lost 0 bases to trimming and J lost 6 bases; unmatched junction nucleotides: 10. The CDR3 contains 16 residues. Germline V lookup: CDR1 SGHNT, CDR2 YYREEE (reference sequence). The CDR3 reads CASSLEVFDRGSEAFF. In DNA form, the CDR3 reads TGTGCCAGCAGCTTGGAGGTATTCGACAGGGGTTCTGAAGCTTTCTTT. Full variable domain (remainder filled in from reference TRBV5-4 and TRBJ1-1): ETGVTQSPTHLIKTRGQQVTLRCSSQSGHNTVSWYQQALGQGPQFIFQYYREEENGRGNFPPRFSGLQFPNYSSELNVNALELDDSALYLCASSLEVFDRGSEAFFGQGTRLTVV.

V and J are TRBV19 and TRBJ1-1; D is undetermined. Trimming stripped 3 bases from V and 7 bases from J, with 9 bases between. CDR3 size: 12 residues. CDR1 and CDR2 from the germline V gene are LNHDA and SQIVND (reference sequence). Here the CDR3 DNA reads TGTGCCAGTAGTATCCCCGGGAATGAAGCTTTCTTT. As protein: CASSIPGNEAFF.

With respect to this clone: The junction departs from germline at one end; a sequencing error may be responsible. The rearrangement links TRBV29-1 to TRBJ1-5; tentatively, D is TRBD1 (6 bases). The CDR3 sequence is 13 residues long. Germline V gives CDR1 SQVTM, CDR2 ANQGSEA. DNA for the CDR3: TGCAGCGTGGAAGTGGGGGCAAGTCAGCCCCAGCATTTT. Encoded protein: CSVEVGASQPQHF.